This TCR beta chain was recorded in a study of shared clonotypes between healthy human individuals. Remarks on this clone: Its target is not known.

Naive CD8 cells lacked CD45RO, underwent positive selection for CCR7 and left out terminally differentiated effector memory CD45RA+ cells. DNA at around 210 ng, 25,000 to 35,000 T cell genomes, went into sorted-subset replicate PCRs. Sequencing was performed with immunoSEQ multiplex PCR; in TCRdb, only in-frame clones are kept and a portion is missing. The sample holds around 580,000 clones, about 98% seen once. Study-level points and caveats: Even with large depth, rarefaction showed that sorted-subset sequencing was incomplete. Naive subsets, compared against memory subsets, generally had larger estimated richness values. An anticipated effect of sequencing depth on clonotype sharing among donors was recognized.

Germline loops: CDR1 SGHAT, CDR2 FQNNGV. The trim removed 1 base at V and 3 bases at J, leaving 5 bases unmatched. This CDR3 is 16 amino acids long. The origin of this receptor is a man in his thirties or forties in good health. V gene TRBV11-2 combines with J gene TRBJ2-7; 11 bases line up with TRBD2. Sequences were obtained from naive CD8+ T cells sorted from blood. CDR3 protein: CASSLVTSGKLYEQYF. DNA for the CDR3: TGTGCCAGCAGCTTAGTGACTAGCGGGAAACTCTACGAGCAGTACTTC.